A single sample gave rise to the 8 T cell receptor beta chains below, sequenced in a study of T cells in localized non-small cell lung cancer. This table comes from immunoSEQ multiplex PCR, and its TCRdb copy is limited to in-frame clones, with some not included. The profile shows under 15,000 clones, 28% of them singletons. The material sequenced was lung tumor tissue, taken before any cancer treatment. The receptors originated from a female donor older than 55 with stage I lung adenocarcinoma.

In its sample, this clone was seen a few times. The V call is TRBV6-8, the J call TRBJ1-2; 8 nucleotides match TRBD1. This CDR3 has 15 residues. Germline trimming cut 1 base from V and 6 bases from J; bases unmatched to any gene: 7. Germline-derived CDR1 and CDR2 are MNHGY and SAAAGT. The CDR3 DNA is TGTGCCAGCAGTTACTATGGACAGGGTAGTGATGGCTACACCTTC. The encoded protein is CASSYYGQGSDGYTF.

This chain links TRBV11-3 with TRBJ2-7, with a tentative D call TRBD1 (5 bases). The V gene's germline CDR1 is SGHNT and CDR2 YENEEA. The germline V and J ends were trimmed by 5 bases and 0 bases, with 14 bases remaining between them. The CDR3 covers 15 residues. In nucleotides, the CDR3 is TGTGCCAGCAGCCCCCGTACAGGTTCCTCCTACGAGCAGTACTTC. This encodes CASSPRTGSSYEQYF.

This clone was seen more than once but under ten times. V is TRBV9 and J is TRBJ1-1; 10 bases map to TRBD1. The germline V gene has CDR1 SGDLS and CDR2 YYNGEE. The CDR3 totals 16 residues. V trimming: 3 bases; J trimming: 5 bases; junction bases outside the gene matches: 10. The CDR3, as DNA: TGTGCCAGCAGCGCGGCGACAGGGGGCATGCGGACTGAAGCTTTCTTT. This sequence encodes CASSAATGGMRTEAFF.

This clone rates as medium-sized. The chain has TRBV11-3 and TRBJ1-1; D may be TRBD1 (5 bases). V gave up 3 bases and J gave up 2 bases, with 10 bases separating them. Germline loops: CDR1 SGHNT, CDR2 YENEEA. There are 14 residues in the CDR3. The CDR3 sequence: CASSFDSLNTEAFF. The CDR3 nucleotides are TGTGCCAGCAGCTTCGACAGCCTTAACACTGAAGCTTTCTTT.

The gene calls are TRBV19 and TRBJ1-1, with D uncertain. Germline V gene sequence: CDR1 LNHDA, CDR2 SQIVND (reference sequence). The CDR3 loop spans 13 amino acids. V was shortened by 0 bases and J by 1 base, with 3 bases between the two germline ends. CDR3 in amino acids: CASSIEQNTEAFF. The CDR3 region has the DNA TGTGCCAGTAGTATAGAACAGAACACTGAAGCTTTCTTT.

The chain combines TRBV19 with TRBJ1-5; perhaps TRBD1 as D (5 bases). The CDR3 has 15 residues. V lost 4 bases and J 3 bases, leaving 13 bases between the germline ends. In germline, CDR1 is LNHDA, CDR2 SQIVND (reference sequence). In DNA form, the CDR3 reads TGTGCCAGTAGTACCCAGGGCTCTCACAATCAGCCCCAGCATTTT. Its protein is CASSTQGSHNQPQHF.

The sample holds a few counts of this clone. The gene calls are TRBV6-8 and TRBJ2-7; 7 bases are a match to TRBD1. The CDR3 sequence is 14 residues long. The J segment lost 4 bases and the V segment lost 5 bases, leaving 8 bases of the junction unmatched. In germline, CDR1 is MNHGY, CDR2 SAAAGT. The CDR3 DNA is TGTGCCAGCAGTGTTTGGGACAGCTCATACGAGCAGTACTTC. Its protein product is CASSVWDSSYEQYF.

In this sample, this clone turned up a few times. The gene calls are TRBV11-3 and TRBJ2-1; D not certain. This CDR3 contains 14 residues. Germline V gene data show CDR1 as SGHNT and CDR2 as YENEEA. V lost 7 bases and J 0 bases, leaving 10 bases between the germline ends. The CDR3 here is CASTRPSSYNEQFF. The CDR3 DNA sequence: TGTGCCAGCACTCGACCGAGCTCCTACAATGAGCAGTTCTTC.